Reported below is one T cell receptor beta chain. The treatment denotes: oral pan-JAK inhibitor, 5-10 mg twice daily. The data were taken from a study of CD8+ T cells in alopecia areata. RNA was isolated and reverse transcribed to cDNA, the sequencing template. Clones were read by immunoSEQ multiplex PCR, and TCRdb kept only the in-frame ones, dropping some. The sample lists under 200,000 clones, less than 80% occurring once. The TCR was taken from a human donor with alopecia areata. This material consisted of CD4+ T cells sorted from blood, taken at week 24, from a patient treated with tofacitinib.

The CDR3 loop reads CASPRWTENTEAFF. CDR3 bases: TGTGCCAGCCCGAGGTGGACAGAGAACACTGAAGCTTTCTTT. The V call is TRBV27, the J call TRBJ1-1, with D maybe TRBD1 (6 bases). The CDR3 loop spans 14 amino acids. V was clipped by 8 bases and J by 1 base, with 14 bases between them. CDR1 MNHEY and CDR2 SMNVEV come from the germline V gene (reference sequence).